Shown below are 15 T cell receptor beta chains from a single sample sequenced in a study of cytomegalovirus exposure and HLA in healthy donors. Method: immunoSEQ multiplex PCR; TCRdb's copy keeps in-frame clones and lacks some. Of about 82,000 clones listed, approximately 93% were seen once; the top ten hold approximately 0.69%. The sample comprised PBMCs. These receptors were collected from a man aged 18 to 35 in good health and CMV-seronegative.

V and J are TRBV19 and TRBJ2-7; 8 bases fit TRBD1. V gave up 10 bases and J gave up 0 bases; unmatched junction bases: 2. The CDR3 length is 12 residues. The germline gives CDR1 LNHDA, CDR2 SQIVND (reference sequence). The DNA of the CDR3 is TGTGCCACGGGACAGGCCTCCTACGAGCAGTACTTC. Amino acids: CATGQASYEQYF.

The rearrangement joins TRBV2 to TRBJ1-4, with 10 bases identical to TRBD1. CDR1 is SNHLY and CDR2 is FYNNEI in the germline V gene. V was pared by 8 bases and J by 7 bases, with 7 bases of the junction left unmatched. CDR3 size: 14 residues. The CDR3 DNA sequence: TGTGCCAGCTGGGCGGGACAGGGGAGTGAAAAACTGTTTTTT. Translation: CASWAGQGSEKLFF.

The sample holds one count of this clone. The genes are TRBV7-2 and TRBJ1-1; tentatively, D is TRBD1 (5 bases). Looked up from germline, CDR1 is SGHTA and CDR2 is FQGNSA. Trimming pared 2 bases from V and 1 base from J, leaving 8 bases between. The CDR3 contains 14 residues. DNA of the CDR3: TGTGCCAGCAGCTTATCTACAGGGAACACTGAAGCTTTCTTT. It codes for CASSLSTGNTEAFF.

V is TRBV30 and J is TRBJ2-7, with TRBD1 matching 7 bases. After removal of 5 bases from V and 3 bases from J, the junction contained 4 bases not matched to a gene. There are 12 residues in the CDR3. In germline, CDR1 is GTSNPN, CDR2 SVGIG (reference sequence). The CDR3 sequence: CAWDRAYYEQYF. CDR3 nucleotides: TGTGCCTGGGACAGGGCGTACTACGAGCAGTACTTC.

This chain connects TRBV5-1 to TRBJ1-1, with TRBD1 matching over 9 bases. This CDR3 has 15 amino acids. With V trimmed by 2 bases and J by 4 bases, 6 bases remained unmatched. CDR1 is SGHRS and CDR2 is YFSETQ in the germline V gene. CDR3 sequence reads: CASSFGQGRATEAFF. CDR3 DNA: TGCGCCAGCAGCTTCGGACAGGGGCGCGCCACTGAAGCTTTCTTT.

The CDR3 region has the DNA TGTGCCAGCAGTGATAATCTACAGCCGGAGGTCTATGGCTACACCTTC. Amino acids: CASSDNLQPEVYGYTF. The gene calls are TRBV25-1 and TRBJ1-2, with unresolved D. CDR1 is MGHDK, CDR2 SYGVNS, per germline. The V and J ends lost 3 bases and 4 bases respectively, with 18 bases between them. The length of the CDR3 is 16 residues.

V and J are TRBV7-9 and TRBJ2-7; 7 nucleotides match TRBD1. CDR3 length: 14 residues. V trimming: 5 bases; J trimming: 0 bases; junction bases outside the gene matches: 4. The germline V gene encodes CDR1 SEHNR and CDR2 FQNEAQ (reference sequence). For the CDR3, the DNA is TGTGCCAGCAGCCTAGGGACAGCCTCCTACGAGCAGTACTTC. Translating gives CASSLGTASYEQYF. The full variable domain, rest sourced from reference TRBV7-9 and TRBJ2-7, is DTGVSQNPRHKITKRGQNVTFRCDPISEHNRLYWYRQTLGQGPEFLTYFQNEAQLEKSRLLSDRFSAERPKGSFSTLEIQRTEQGDSAMYLCASSLGTASYEQYFGPGTRLTVT.

V and J are TRBV30 and TRBJ1-3, with TRBD1 matching over 7 bases. V lost 0 bases to trimming and J lost 7 bases; unmatched junction nucleotides: 6. Germline CDR1 GTSNPN, CDR2 SVGIG (reference sequence). The length of the CDR3 is 14 residues. The CDR3 reads CAWSVGGTENTIYF. In DNA, the CDR3 is TGTGCCTGGAGTGTCGGAGGGACAGAGAACACCATATATTTT.

The V and J genes are TRBV6-5 and TRBJ1-5; D possibly corresponds to TRBD1 (6 bases). With 5 bases removed from V and 2 bases from J, the gap between germline ends came to 10 bases. Germline V gene data show CDR1 as MNHEY and CDR2 as SVGAGI. The CDR3 sequence is 14 residues long. The CDR3 region is CASSTGFGNQPQHF. CDR3 DNA: TGTGCCAGCAGTACAGGGTTTGGCAATCAGCCCCAGCATTTT.

CDR3 sequence reads: CASSLGDTGAGGYGYTF. The CDR3 DNA is TGTGCCAGCAGCTTAGGAGACACGGGGGCAGGGGGTTATGGCTACACCTTC. The J gene is TRBJ1-2, the V gene TRBV7-9, with 7 bases matching TRBD1. The V gene end was trimmed by 1 base and the J gene end by 5 bases; junction bases not matched to a gene: 13. This CDR3 is built from 17 residues. Germline V gives CDR1 SEHNR, CDR2 FQNEAQ (reference sequence).

The V call is TRBV18, the J call TRBJ1-1, with a tentative D call TRBD1 (5 bases). Germline-derived CDR1 and CDR2 are KGHSH and LQKENI. V shed 6 bases and J shed 0 bases, with 11 bases lying between them. The CDR3 has 14 amino acids. CDR3 nucleotides: TGTGCCAGCTCCTCGGGGGGGGTGAACACTGAAGCTTTCTTT. This sequence encodes CASSSGGVNTEAFF.

The chain joins TRBV6-1 to TRBJ2-5, with 8 bases matching TRBD2. This CDR3 region has 13 residues. The germline V gene encodes CDR1 MNHNS and CDR2 SASEGT. Trimming took 4 bases from V and 5 from J; bases not matched to a gene: 3. The CDR3 coding sequence is TGTGCCAGCAGTGTGGGGACTAGTGAGACCCAGTACTTC. It encodes CASSVGTSETQYF.

This chain links TRBV11-2 with TRBJ1-2, with D possibly being TRBD1 (5 bases). V was clipped by 2 bases and J by 4 bases, with 14 bases between them. The CDR3 loop spans 15 amino acids. Germline V gene sequence: CDR1 SGHAT, CDR2 FQNNGV. For the CDR3, the DNA is TGTGCCAGCAGCTTAAGTCAGGGATTGGTCTATGGCTACACCTTC. This translates into CASSLSQGLVYGYTF.

This clone was observed a few times. Other DNA sequences in this sample translate to the same CDR3. The gene calls are TRBV4-1 and TRBJ1-5, with D possibly being TRBD1 (6 bases). This CDR3 contains 16 residues. The ends were cut back, 0 bases at V and 5 bases at J, with 14 bases in the middle. Germline assignment: CDR1 MGHRA and CDR2 YSYEKL. DNA for the CDR3: TGCGCCAGCAGCCAAGATCCGGGGGGCGCCGATCAGCCCCAGCATTTT. It codes for CASSQDPGGADQPQHF.

The chain combines TRBV7-6 with TRBJ2-1, with TRBD1 identical over 7 bases. Losses at the gene ends were 5 bases for V and 2 bases for J; bases not matched to a gene: 6. This CDR3 has 15 residues. Germline V gives CDR1 SGHVS, CDR2 FNYEAQ. In DNA form, the CDR3 reads TGTGCCAGCAGCACCGGGACAGAACCCTACAATGAGCAGTTCTTC. Translated: CASSTGTEPYNEQFF.